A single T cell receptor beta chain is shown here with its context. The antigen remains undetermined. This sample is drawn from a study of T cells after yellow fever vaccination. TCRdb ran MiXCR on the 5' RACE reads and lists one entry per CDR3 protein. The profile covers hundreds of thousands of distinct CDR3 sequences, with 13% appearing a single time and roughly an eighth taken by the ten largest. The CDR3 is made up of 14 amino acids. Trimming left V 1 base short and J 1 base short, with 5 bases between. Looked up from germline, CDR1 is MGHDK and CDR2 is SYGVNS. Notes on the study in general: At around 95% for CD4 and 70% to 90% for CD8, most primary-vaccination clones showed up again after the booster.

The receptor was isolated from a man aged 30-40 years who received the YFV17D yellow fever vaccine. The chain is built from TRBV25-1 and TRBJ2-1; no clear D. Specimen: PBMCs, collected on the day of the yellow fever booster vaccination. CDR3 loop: CASSEFGSYNEQFF. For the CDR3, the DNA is TGTGCCAGCAGTGAATTTGGGTCCTACAATGAGCAGTTCTTC.